A selection of T cell receptor beta chains follows, all from one sample in a study of T cells in Graves' hyperthyroidism and ophthalmopathy. One entry per CDR3 protein, called by TCRdb with MiXCR from the multiplex PCR reads. Altogether around 620,000 distinct CDR3 sequences are present, around 15% being singletons, with the ten largest covering 3.8%. The sequenced material came from blood. The origin of the receptors is a woman in her 30s with Graves' hyperthyroidism. CDR3s include the opening cysteine and the closing phenylalanine or tryptophan. Fields, in order: D gene, J gene, V gene, clone size, CDR3 protein, CDR3 DNA. A D gene is named only where the DNA matches it firmly. Expanded clones are given a class, and other clones once, few, many or no size at all.

>-|TRBJ1-4|TRBV29-1|-
CSGAFAGYSEKLFF
TGCAGCGGGGCTTTTGCAGGGTACAGTGAAAAACTGTTTTTT
>-|TRBJ2-6|TRBV12-3/TRBV12-4|-
CASAQALSGANVLTF
TGTGCCAGCGCCCAGGCTTTGTCTGGGGCCAACGTCCTGACTTTC
>TRBD1|TRBJ2-1|TRBV9|few
CASSVPGDGQGNNEQFF
TGTGCCAGCAGCGTCCCCGGGGATGGACAGGGGAACAATGAGCAGTTCTTC
>TRBD2|TRBJ2-3|TRBV12-3/TRBV12-4|many
CASSPETSGTWNTDTQYF
TGTGCCAGCAGTCCTGAGACTAGCGGGACTTGGAACACAGATACGCAGTATTTT
>-|TRBJ1-1|TRBV12-3/TRBV12-4|-
CASKAVGNTEAFF
TGTGCCAGCAAGGCGGTAGGGAACACTGAAGCTTTCTTT
>-|TRBJ1-5|TRBV30|few
CAWSVGQNNQPRHF
TGTGCCTGGAGTGTTGGGCAGAACAATCAGCCCCGGCATTTT
>-|TRBJ2-2|TRBV30|many
CAWSVMVGELFF
TGTGCCTGGAGTGTAATGGTGGGGGAGCTGTTTTTT
>TRBD1|TRBJ1-5|TRBV7-8|many
CASSPPGQGSNQPQHF
TGTGCCAGCAGCCCCCCGGGACAGGGCTCCAATCAGCCCCAGCATTTT
>TRBD1|TRBJ1-5|TRBV7-3|few
CASSLVGYGQANQPQHF
TGTGCCAGCAGCTTAGTGGGCTATGGACAGGCCAATCAGCCCCAGCATTTT
>-|TRBJ1-4|TRBV29-1|few
CSVADRATNEKLFF
TGCAGCGTGGCTGACAGAGCAACTAATGAAAAACTGTTTTTT
>TRBD1|TRBJ2-3|TRBV6-1|-
CASRYTGGAGTDTQYF
TGTGCCAGCAGATATACAGGGGGCGCCGGCACAGATACGCAGTATTTT
>TRBD1|TRBJ2-7|TRBV29-1|few
CSAAGQGISYEQYF
TGCAGCGCCGCGGGACAGGGTATCTCCTACGAGCAGTACTTC
>TRBD2|TRBJ2-3|TRBV11-2|few
CASSNGTSRTDTQYF
TGTGCCAGCAGTAACGGGACTAGCCGCACAGATACGCAGTATTTT
>-|TRBJ1-5|TRBV5-6|-
CASSLISGAYNQPQHF
TGTGCCAGCAGCCTCATTTCCGGGGCCTACAATCAGCCCCAGCATTTT
>TRBD2|TRBJ2-1|TRBV6-2/TRBV6-3|many
CACSAGAGNEQFF
TGTGCCTGCTCAGCGGGAGCGGGGAATGAGCAGTTCTTC
>-|TRBJ1-1|TRBV28|few
CAGGGAGTVDTEAFF
TGTGCCGGGGGGGGGGCCGGAACAGTCGACACTGAAGCTTTCTTT
>-|TRBJ2-3|TRBV7-3|many
CASSLSFHGSDTQYF
TGTGCCAGCAGCCTTAGCTTCCATGGGTCAGATACGCAGTATTTT